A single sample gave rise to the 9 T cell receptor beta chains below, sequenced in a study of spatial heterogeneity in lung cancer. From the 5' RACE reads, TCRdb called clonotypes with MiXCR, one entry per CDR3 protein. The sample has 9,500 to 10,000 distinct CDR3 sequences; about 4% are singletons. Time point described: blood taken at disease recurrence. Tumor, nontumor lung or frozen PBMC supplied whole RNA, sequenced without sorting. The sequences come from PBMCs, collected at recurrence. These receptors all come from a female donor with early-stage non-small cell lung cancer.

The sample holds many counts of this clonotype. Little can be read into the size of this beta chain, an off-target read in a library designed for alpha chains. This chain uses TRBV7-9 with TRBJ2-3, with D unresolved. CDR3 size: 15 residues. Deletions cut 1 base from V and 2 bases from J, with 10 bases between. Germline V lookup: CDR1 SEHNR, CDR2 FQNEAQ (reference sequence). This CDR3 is CASSLGLVSTDTQYF. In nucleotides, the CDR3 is TGTGCCAGCAGCTTAGGTCTGGTCTCCACAGATACGCAGTATTTT.

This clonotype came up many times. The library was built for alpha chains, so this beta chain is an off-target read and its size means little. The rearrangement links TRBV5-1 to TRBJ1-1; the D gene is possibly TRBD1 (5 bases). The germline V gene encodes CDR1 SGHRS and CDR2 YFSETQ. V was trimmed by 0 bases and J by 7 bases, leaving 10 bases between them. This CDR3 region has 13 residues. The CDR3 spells CASSLVGAYEAFF. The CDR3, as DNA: TGCGCCAGCAGCTTGGTTGGGGCCTATGAAGCTTTCTTT.

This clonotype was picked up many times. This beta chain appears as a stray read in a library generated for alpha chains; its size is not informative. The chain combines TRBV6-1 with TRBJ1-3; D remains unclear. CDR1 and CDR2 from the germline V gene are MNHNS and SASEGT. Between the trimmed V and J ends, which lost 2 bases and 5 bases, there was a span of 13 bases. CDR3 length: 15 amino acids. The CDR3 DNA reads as TGTGCCAGCAGTGAAAAGGAGGGCCCAAGAAACACCATATATTTT. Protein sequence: CASSEKEGPRNTIYF.

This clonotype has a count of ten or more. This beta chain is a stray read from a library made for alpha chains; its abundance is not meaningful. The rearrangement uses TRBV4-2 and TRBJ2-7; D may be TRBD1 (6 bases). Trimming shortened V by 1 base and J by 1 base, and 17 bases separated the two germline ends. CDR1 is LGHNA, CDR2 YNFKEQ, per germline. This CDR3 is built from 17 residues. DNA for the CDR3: TGTGCCAGCAGCCAAGCAGGGGACGCAACACTTTCCTACGAGCAGTACTTC. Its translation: CASSQAGDATLSYEQYF.

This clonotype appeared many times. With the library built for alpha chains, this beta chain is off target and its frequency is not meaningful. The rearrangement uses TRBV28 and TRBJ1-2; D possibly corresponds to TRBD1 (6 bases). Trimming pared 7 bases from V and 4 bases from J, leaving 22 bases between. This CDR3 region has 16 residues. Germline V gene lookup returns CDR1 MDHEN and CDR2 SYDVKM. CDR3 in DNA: TGTGCCAGCATCCCCCCGGGCAGGGGACATACCTATGGCTACACCTTC. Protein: CASIPPGRGHTYGYTF.

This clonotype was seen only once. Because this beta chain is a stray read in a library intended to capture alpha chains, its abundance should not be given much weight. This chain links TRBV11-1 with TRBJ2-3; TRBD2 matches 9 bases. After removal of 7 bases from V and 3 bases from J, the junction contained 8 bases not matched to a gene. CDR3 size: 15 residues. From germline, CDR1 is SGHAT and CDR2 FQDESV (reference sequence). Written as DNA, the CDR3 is TGTGCCAGCACCCGGCGGGGGGGCGGGACAGATACGCAGTATTTT. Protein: CASTRRGGGTDTQYF. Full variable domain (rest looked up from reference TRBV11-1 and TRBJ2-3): EAEVAQSPRYKITEKSQAVAFWCDPISGHATLYWYRQILGQGPELLVQFQDESVVDDSQLPKDRFSAERLKGVDSTLKIQPAELGDSAMYLCASTRRGGGTDTQYFGPGTRLTVL.

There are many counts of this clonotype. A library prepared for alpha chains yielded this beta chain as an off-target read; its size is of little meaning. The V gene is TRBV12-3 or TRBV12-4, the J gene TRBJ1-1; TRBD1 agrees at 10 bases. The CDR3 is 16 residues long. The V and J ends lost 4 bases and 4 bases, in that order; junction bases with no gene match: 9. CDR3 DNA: TGTGCCAGCAGTTCCGGGACAGGGGTGGGGAGCACTGAAGCTTTCTTT. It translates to CASSSGTGVGSTEAFF.

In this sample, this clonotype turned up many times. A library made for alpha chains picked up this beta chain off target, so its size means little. The DNA of the CDR3 is TGTGCCAGCAGCCATAAAGAGACCCAGTACTTC. Amino acids: CASSHKETQYF. The chain employs TRBV14 and TRBJ2-5; no firm D call. The CDR3 contains 11 residues. Trimming cost V 3 bases and J 3 bases, with 2 bases left between them. CDR1 and CDR2 (germline): SGHDN, FVKESK.

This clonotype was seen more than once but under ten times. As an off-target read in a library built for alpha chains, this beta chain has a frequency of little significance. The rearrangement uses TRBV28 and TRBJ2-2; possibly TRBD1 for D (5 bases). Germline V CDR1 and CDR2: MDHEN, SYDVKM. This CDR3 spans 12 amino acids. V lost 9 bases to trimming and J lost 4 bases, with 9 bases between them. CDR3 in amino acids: CASLRGTGELFF. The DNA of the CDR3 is TGTGCCAGTTTAAGGGGCACCGGGGAGCTGTTTTTT. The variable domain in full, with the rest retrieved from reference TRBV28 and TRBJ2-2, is DVKVTQSSRYLVKRTGEKVFLECVQDMDHENMFWYRQDPGLGLRLIYFSYDVKMKEKGDIPEGYSVSREKKERFSLILESASTNQTSMYLCASLRGTGELFFGEGSRLTVL.